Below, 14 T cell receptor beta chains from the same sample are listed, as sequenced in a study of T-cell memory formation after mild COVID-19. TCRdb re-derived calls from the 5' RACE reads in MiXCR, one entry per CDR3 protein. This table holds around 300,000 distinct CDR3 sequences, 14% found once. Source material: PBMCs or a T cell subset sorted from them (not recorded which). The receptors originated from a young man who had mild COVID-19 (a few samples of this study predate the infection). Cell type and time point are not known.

The CDR3: CASSYGGGAINGYTF. The CDR3 nucleotides are TGTGCCAGCAGTTACGGTGGGGGCGCGATCAATGGCTACACCTTC. The rearrangement links TRBV6-5 to TRBJ1-2; a possible D gene is TRBD1 (6 bases). Trimming removed 2 bases at V and 6 bases at J, with 16 bases between. Germline CDR1 is MNHEY and CDR2 is SVGAGI. The CDR3 runs to 15 residues.

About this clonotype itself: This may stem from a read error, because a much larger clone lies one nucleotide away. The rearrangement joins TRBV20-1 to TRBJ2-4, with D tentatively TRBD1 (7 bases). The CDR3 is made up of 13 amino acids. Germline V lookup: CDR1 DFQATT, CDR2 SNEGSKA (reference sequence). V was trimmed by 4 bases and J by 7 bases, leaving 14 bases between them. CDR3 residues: CSAKDRRGNIQYF. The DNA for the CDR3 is TGCAGTGCTAAGGACAGGCGGGGCAACATTCAGTACTTC.

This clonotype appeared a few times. CDR3 DNA: TGCGCCAGCAGCTGGAAGACAGGGGATAGCACAGATACGCAGTATTTT. Translation: CASSWKTGDSTDTQYF. The rearrangement uses TRBV5-1 and TRBJ2-3; 8 bases map to TRBD1. V lost 3 bases, J lost 0 bases, and 6 bases stayed unmatched. Germline values: CDR1 SGHRS, CDR2 YFSETQ. The CDR3 is 16 amino acids.

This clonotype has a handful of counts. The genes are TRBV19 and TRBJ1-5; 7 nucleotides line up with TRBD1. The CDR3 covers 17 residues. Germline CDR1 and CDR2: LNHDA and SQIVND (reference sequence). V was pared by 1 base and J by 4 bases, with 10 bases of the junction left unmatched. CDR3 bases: TGTGCCAGTAGTATAGGGGGGGACAGAATGATGAATCAGCCCCAGCATTTT. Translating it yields CASSIGGDRMMNQPQHF.

The CDR3 reads CASSSGTRSSNTEAFF. For the CDR3, the DNA is TGTGCCAGCAGCTCGGGGACACGAAGCTCGAACACTGAAGCTTTCTTT. This chain links TRBV7-9 with TRBJ1-1; a weak D match, TRBD1 (6 bases). Germline V gene sequence: CDR1 SEHNR, CDR2 FQNEAQ (reference sequence). V lost 4 bases and J 1 base, leaving 16 bases between the germline ends. The length of the CDR3 is 16 residues. Together with reference TRBV7-9 and TRBJ1-1, the CDR3 gives the full variable domain: DTGVSQNPRHKITKRGQNVTFRCDPISEHNRLYWYRQTLGQGPEFLTYFQNEAQLEKSRLLSDRFSAERPKGSFSTLEIQRTEQGDSAMYLCASSSGTRSSNTEAFFGQGTRLTVV.

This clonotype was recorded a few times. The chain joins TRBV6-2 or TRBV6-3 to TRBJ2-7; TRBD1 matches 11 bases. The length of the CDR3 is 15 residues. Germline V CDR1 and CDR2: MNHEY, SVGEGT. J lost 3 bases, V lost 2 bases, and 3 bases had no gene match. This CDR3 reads CASSYGQGANYEQYV. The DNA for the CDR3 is TGTGCCAGCAGTTACGGACAGGGGGCTAACTACGAGCAGTACGTC.

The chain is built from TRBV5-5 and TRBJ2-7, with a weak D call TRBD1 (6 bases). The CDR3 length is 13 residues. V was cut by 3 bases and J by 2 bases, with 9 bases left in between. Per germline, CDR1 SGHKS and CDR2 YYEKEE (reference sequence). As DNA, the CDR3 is TGTGCCAGCAGCTCAGGACAGCCCTACGAGCAGTACGTC. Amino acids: CASSSGQPYEQYV.

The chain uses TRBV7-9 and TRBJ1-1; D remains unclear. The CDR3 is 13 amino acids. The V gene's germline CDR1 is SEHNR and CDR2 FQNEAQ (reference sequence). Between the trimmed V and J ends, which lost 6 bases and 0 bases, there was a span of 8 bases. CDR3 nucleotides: TGTGCCAGCAGTTACGTGATGAACACTGAAGCTTTCTTT. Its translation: CASSYVMNTEAFF.

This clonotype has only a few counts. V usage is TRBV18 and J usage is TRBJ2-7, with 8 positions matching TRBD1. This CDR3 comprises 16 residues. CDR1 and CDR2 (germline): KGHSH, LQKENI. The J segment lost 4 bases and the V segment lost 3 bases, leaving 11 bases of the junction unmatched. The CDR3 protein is CASSPPGTGALYEQYV. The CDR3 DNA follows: TGTGCCAGCTCACCCCCCGGGACAGGCGCTCTTTACGAGCAGTACGTC.

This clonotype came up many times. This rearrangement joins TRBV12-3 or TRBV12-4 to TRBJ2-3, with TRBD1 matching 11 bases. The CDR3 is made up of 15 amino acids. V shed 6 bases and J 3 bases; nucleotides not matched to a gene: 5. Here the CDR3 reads CASSPGQGGTDTQYF. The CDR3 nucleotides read TGTGCCAGCAGCCCGGGACAGGGGGGAACAGATACGCAGTATTTT.

CDR3 region: CASSLGGRREAFF. CDR3 coding DNA: TGTGCCAGCAGTTTGGGAGGGAGGCGTGAAGCTTTCTTT. This sequence joins TRBV12-3 or TRBV12-4 and TRBJ1-1, with no clear D. CDR3 length equals 13 residues. V was shortened by 3 bases and J by 7 bases, with 12 bases between the two germline ends.

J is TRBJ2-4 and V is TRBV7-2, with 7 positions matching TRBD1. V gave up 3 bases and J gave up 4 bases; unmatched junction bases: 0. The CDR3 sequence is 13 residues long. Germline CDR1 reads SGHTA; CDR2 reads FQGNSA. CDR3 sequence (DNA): TGTGCCAGCAGCTTGGGACAGAAAAACATTCAGTACTTC. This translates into CASSLGQKNIQYF.

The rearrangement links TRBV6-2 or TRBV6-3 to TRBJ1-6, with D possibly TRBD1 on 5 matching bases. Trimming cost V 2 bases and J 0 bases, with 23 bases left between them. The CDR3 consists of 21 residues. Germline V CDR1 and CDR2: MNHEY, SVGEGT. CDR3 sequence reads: CASSYPQGEVGFASYNSPLHF. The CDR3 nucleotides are TGTGCCAGCAGTTACCCCCAGGGAGAGGTGGGCTTTGCCTCCTATAATTCACCCCTCCACTTT.

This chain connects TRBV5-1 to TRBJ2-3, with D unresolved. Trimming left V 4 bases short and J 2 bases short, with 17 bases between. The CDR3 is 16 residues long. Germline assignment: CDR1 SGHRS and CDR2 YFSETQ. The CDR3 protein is CASSLLTRDLTDTQYF. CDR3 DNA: TGCGCCAGCAGCCTCCTGACTCGCGACCTCACAGATACGCAGTATTTT.